This T cell receptor (beta chain) was captured in a study of blood T cell repertoires in COVID-19. Overall study: PBMCs, B-cell-depleted T cells, or T cells were the source of the cDNA or gDNA that made up the material.

CDR1 is SGHDT, CDR2 YYEEEE, per germline. The ends lost 5 bases at V and 5 bases at J; junction bases unmatched: 2. This CDR3 comprises 14 residues. This clone was counted a few times. Profiled with immunoSEQ multiplex PCR; TCRdb holds only in-frame clones, not every one. The sample yields roughly 70,000 clones, approximately 90% seen once. Sequencing was done on a sample of peripheral blood. The chain recombines TRBV5-6 with TRBJ1-6, with 9 bases aligning to TRBD1. The TCR sequence derives from a man between 65 and 85 years old with active COVID-19. The CDR3 spells CASSRTGDNSPLHF. The CDR3, as DNA: TGTGCCAGCAGTCGGACAGGGGATAATTCACCCCTCCACTTT.